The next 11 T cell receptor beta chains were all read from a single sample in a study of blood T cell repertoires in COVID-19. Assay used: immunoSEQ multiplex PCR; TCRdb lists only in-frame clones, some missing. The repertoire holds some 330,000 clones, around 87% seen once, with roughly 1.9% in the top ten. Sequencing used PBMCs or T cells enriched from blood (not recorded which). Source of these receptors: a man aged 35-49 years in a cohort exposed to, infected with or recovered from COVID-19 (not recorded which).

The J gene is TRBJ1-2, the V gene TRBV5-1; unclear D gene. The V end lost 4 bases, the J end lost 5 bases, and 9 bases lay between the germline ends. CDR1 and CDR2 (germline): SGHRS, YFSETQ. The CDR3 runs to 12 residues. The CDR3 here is CASSPETYGYTF. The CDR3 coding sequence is TGCGCCAGCAGCCCTGAGACTTATGGCTACACCTTC.

The CDR3 is CASSFGTGSYGYTF. In nucleotides, the CDR3 is TGTGCCAGCAGCTTCGGGACAGGGTCCTATGGCTACACCTTC. The chain has TRBV5-5 and TRBJ1-2, with 9 bases that match TRBD1. The junction had 3 bases not matched to a gene; V was cut back by 2 bases and J by 4 bases. Germline V lookup: CDR1 SGHKS, CDR2 YYEKEE (reference sequence). The CDR3 spans 14 residues.

CDR3 residues: CAISESVREFGGYTF. As DNA, the CDR3 is TGTGCCATCAGTGAGTCGGTCAGGGAATTTGGAGGCTACACCTTC. The chain joins TRBV10-3 to TRBJ1-2, with a possible D match to TRBD1 (5 bases). The CDR3 extends over 15 amino acids. The ends were cut back, 0 bases at V and 8 bases at J, with 16 bases in the middle. The germline CDR1 and CDR2 sequences are ENHRY and SYGVKD.

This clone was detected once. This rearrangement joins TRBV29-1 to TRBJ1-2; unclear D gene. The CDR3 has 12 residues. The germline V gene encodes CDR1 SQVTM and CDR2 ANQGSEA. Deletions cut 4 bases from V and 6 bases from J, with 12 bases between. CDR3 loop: CSVGENRDGYTF. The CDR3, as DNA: TGCAGCGTTGGAGAAAATCGGGATGGCTACACCTTC.

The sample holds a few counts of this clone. The CDR3 here is CASSQTSGDYNEQFF. CDR3 nucleotides: TGTGCCAGCAGCCAGACTAGCGGGGATTACAATGAGCAGTTCTTC. The V gene is TRBV6-5, the J gene TRBJ2-1; 11 positions agree with TRBD2. Unmatched junction bases numbered 5, after V lost 6 bases and J lost 4 bases. CDR1 and CDR2 (germline): MNHEY, SVGAGI. This CDR3 comprises 15 residues.

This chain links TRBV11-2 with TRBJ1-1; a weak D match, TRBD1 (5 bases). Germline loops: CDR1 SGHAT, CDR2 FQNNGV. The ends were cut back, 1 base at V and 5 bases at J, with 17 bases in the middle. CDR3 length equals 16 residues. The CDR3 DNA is TGTGCCAGCAGCTTAGGGTTTCAGCAGGGCGAGACTGAAGCTTTCTTT. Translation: CASSLGFQQGETEAFF.

The CDR3: CASSPAGVGQPQHF. DNA of the CDR3: TGTGCCAGCAGCCCCGCGGGGGTTGGGCAGCCCCAGCATTTT. The chain recombines TRBV3-1 (or the pseudogene TRBV3-2) with TRBJ1-5; weak D call: TRBD1 (5 bases). Deletions cut 4 bases from V and 7 bases from J, with 14 bases between. Germline V lookup: CDR1 LGHDT, CDR2 YNNKEL (reference sequence). The CDR3 has 14 residues.

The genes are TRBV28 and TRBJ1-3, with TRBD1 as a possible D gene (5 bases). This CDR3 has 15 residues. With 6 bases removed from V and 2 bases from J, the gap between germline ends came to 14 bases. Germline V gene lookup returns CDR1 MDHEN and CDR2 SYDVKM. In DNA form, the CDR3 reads TGTGCCAGCAGACGATCGCAGGGCGCTGGAAACACCATATATTTT. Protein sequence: CASRRSQGAGNTIYF.

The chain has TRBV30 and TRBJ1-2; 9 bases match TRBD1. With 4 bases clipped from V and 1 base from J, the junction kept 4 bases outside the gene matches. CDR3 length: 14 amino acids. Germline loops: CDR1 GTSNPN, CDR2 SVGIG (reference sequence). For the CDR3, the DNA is TGTGCCTGGAAAGGGACAGGGTTTAACTATGGCTACACCTTC. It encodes CAWKGTGFNYGYTF. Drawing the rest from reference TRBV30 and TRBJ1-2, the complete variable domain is SQTIHQWPATLVQPVGSPLSLECTVEGTSNPNLYWYRQAAGRGLQLLFYSVGIGQISSEVPQNLSASRPQDRQFILSSKKLLLSDSGFYLCAWKGTGFNYGYTFGSGTRLTVV.

The CDR3 spells CASSYDTSGRNEQFF. The CDR3 DNA is TGTGCCAGCAGTTACGATACTAGCGGGAGGAATGAGCAGTTCTTC. This sequence joins TRBV6-5 and TRBJ2-1; 12 bases map to TRBD2. In germline, CDR1 is MNHEY, CDR2 SVGAGI. V trimming: 2 bases; J trimming: 7 bases; junction bases outside the gene matches: 3. The CDR3 runs 15 residues.

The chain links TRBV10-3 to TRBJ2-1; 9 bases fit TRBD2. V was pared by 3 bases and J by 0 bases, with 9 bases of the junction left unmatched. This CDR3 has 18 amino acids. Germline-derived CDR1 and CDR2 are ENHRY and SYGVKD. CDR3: CAISDSSGKRSSYNEQFF. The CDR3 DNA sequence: TGTGCCATCAGTGATTCTAGCGGGAAAAGAAGCTCCTACAATGAGCAGTTCTTC.